The 18 T cell receptor beta chains presented below share a single source sample, sequenced in a study of regulatory T cells in long-lasting Graves disease. Time point denoted: newly diagnosed GD, antithyroid drugs for less than 3 months. PBMCs were the source of the RNA used for TCR sequencing. Arm-PCR of CDR3 regions with iRepertoire HTBI primers generated TCR beta libraries. TCRdb recomputed calls from the multiplex PCR reads with MiXCR, one row per CDR3 protein. The sample includes a few hundred thousand distinct CDR3 sequences, 15% to 20% of them seen just once. These same data were also listed under a study on T cells in Graves' hyperthyroidism and ophthalmopathy.

Sequences were derived from peripheral blood mononuclear cells (PBMCs), sampled at new diagnosis, from a patient treated with antithyroid drugs. Receptors originate from a woman in her thirties with Graves disease.

Worth noting for this clonotype: A much larger clone lies a single base off, so this may be a read error. The J gene is TRBJ1-2, the V gene TRBV29-1, with D possibly matching TRBD1 (5 bases). The CDR3 totals 12 residues. The V end lost 6 bases, the J end lost 7 bases, and 15 bases lay between the germline ends. The germline V gene has CDR1 SQVTM and CDR2 ANQGSEA. As DNA, the CDR3 is TGCAGCGTGCCCGGCAGGGCGATTGGCTACACCTTC. As protein: CSVPGRAIGYTF.

At least ten counts were recorded for this clonotype. The V call is TRBV7-8, the J call TRBJ1-2; the D is unclear. CDR3 length: 13 residues. Germline V lookup: CDR1 SGHVS, CDR2 FQNEAQ. V gave up 1 base and J gave up 8 bases, with 11 bases separating them. CDR3 in amino acids: CASSLGTDRGYTF. CDR3 DNA sequence: TGTGCCAGCAGCTTAGGTACAGATCGGGGCTACACCTTC.

This clonotype is a singleton in its sample. The likely explanation is a read error, given a far larger clone one base away. The V call is TRBV6-2 or TRBV6-3, the J call TRBJ2-5; D not resolved. The germline V gene has CDR1 MNHEY and CDR2 SVGEGT. The CDR3 spans 13 residues. CDR3 protein: CASIPRPQETQHF. As DNA, the CDR3 is TGTGCCAGCATCCCGAGACCCCAAGAGACCCAGCACTTC.

This clonotype was detected a few times. Here the CDR3 reads CASSGTGDTGELFF. For the CDR3, the DNA is TGTGCCAGCAGCGGTACAGGGGACACCGGGGAGCTGTTTTTT. The V and J genes are TRBV9 and TRBJ2-2, with 7 positions matching TRBD1. Germline V CDR1 and CDR2: SGDLS, YYNGEE. The V and J ends lost 3 bases and 3 bases, in that order; junction bases with no gene match: 2. The CDR3 contains 14 residues.

The rearrangement joins TRBV29-1 to TRBJ1-2; 9 positions agree with TRBD1. Germline CDR1 and CDR2: SQVTM and ANQGSEA. The V segment lost 4 bases and the J segment 4 bases; nucleotides outside the gene matches: 4. The CDR3 extends over 13 amino acids. The chain's CDR3 is CSVAGTGLYGYTF. The CDR3 DNA sequence: TGCAGCGTTGCTGGGACAGGGCTCTATGGCTACACCTTC.

The chain has TRBV15 and TRBJ2-7, with D perhaps TRBD1 or TRBD2 (5 bases each). The V end was cut by 8 bases, the J end by 3 bases, with 11 bases between. Germline V gives CDR1 LNHNV, CDR2 YYDKDF (reference sequence). The CDR3 consists of 12 residues. This CDR3 reads CATGWDLYEQYF. DNA of the CDR3: TGTGCCACCGGATGGGACCTCTACGAGCAGTACTTC.

The V call is TRBV19, the J call TRBJ1-2, with D unclear. CDR1 LNHDA and CDR2 SQIVND come from the germline V gene (reference sequence). V was pared by 7 bases and J by 1 base, with 10 bases between. The CDR3 is 13 amino acids. In nucleotides, the CDR3 is TGTGCCAGTACCCCGGCGGATAACTATGGCTACACCTTC. It is translated as CASTPADNYGYTF.

This clonotype appeared a few times. The chain uses TRBV19 and TRBJ1-6; TRBD1 matches 9 bases. Germline V gene data show CDR1 as LNHDA and CDR2 as SQIVND (reference sequence). V dropped 5 bases and J dropped 10; count of bases not matched to a gene: 9. This CDR3 spans 15 amino acids. This CDR3 reads CASSPGTGYRSPLHF. In DNA, the CDR3 is TGTGCCAGTAGTCCCGGGACAGGGTATCGGTCACCCCTCCACTTT.

This clonotype occurred many times. The V call is TRBV7-9, the J call TRBJ1-1, with D unresolved. V lost 1 base and J lost 1, with 13 bases in between. Germline assignment: CDR1 SEHNR and CDR2 FQNEAQ (reference sequence). The CDR3 runs to 16 residues. This CDR3 is CASSLEAGRPNTEAFF. The CDR3 DNA follows: TGTGCCAGCAGCTTAGAGGCCGGGCGGCCGAACACTGAAGCTTTCTTT.

There are many counts of this clonotype. This chain joins TRBV20-1 and TRBJ1-2; D is possibly TRBD1 (6 bases). Germline V gene data show CDR1 as DFQATT and CDR2 as SNEGSKA (reference sequence). The CDR3 consists of 13 residues. Trimming cost V 3 bases and J 6 bases, with 14 bases left between them. The CDR3: CSASAGALDGYTF. DNA for the CDR3: TGCAGTGCTAGCGCGGGGGCGCTTGATGGCTACACCTTC.

This clonotype was observed many times. This chain uses TRBV7-2 with TRBJ2-3; the match to TRBD2 covers 9 bases. CDR1 and CDR2 from the germline V gene are SGHTA and FQGNSA. This CDR3 has 16 amino acids. With V trimmed by 4 bases and J by 4 bases, 9 bases remained unmatched. The CDR3 DNA sequence: TGTGCCAGCAGCTCGTTATTGGCGGGGGGGTCAGATACGCAGTATTTT. Translation gives CASSSLLAGGSDTQYF.

This clonotype was seen repeatedly, ten times or more. The J gene is TRBJ1-4, the V gene TRBV5-5, with 10 bases identical to TRBD1. The CDR3 consists of 15 residues. Germline CDR1 and CDR2: SGHKS and YYEKEE (reference sequence). V trimming: 0 bases; J trimming: 10 bases; junction bases outside the gene matches: 6. The CDR3 nucleotides read TGTGCCAGCAGCTTGGAGGGACAGGGGCCCCGAAAACTGTTTTTT. Amino acid sequence: CASSLEGQGPRKLFF.

The chain couples TRBV18 to TRBJ2-1, with 13 positions matching TRBD2. Losses at the gene ends were 4 bases for V and 1 base for J; bases not matched to a gene: 1. From germline, CDR1 is KGHSH and CDR2 LQKENI. The CDR3 extends over 16 amino acids. The CDR3 loop is CASSRTSGSSYNEQFF. The CDR3 DNA sequence: TGTGCCAGCTCACGGACTAGCGGGAGTTCCTACAATGAGCAGTTCTTC.

The chain is built from TRBV11-2 and TRBJ2-7, with unresolved D. Deletions cut 4 bases from V and 4 bases from J, with 14 bases between. In germline, CDR1 is SGHAT, CDR2 FQNNGV. This CDR3 is 14 amino acids long. CDR3 nucleotides: TGTGCCAGCAGCTCCTATAAGGGTACTTACGAGCAGTACTTC. This gives the protein CASSSYKGTYEQYF.

Remarks on this clonotype: A far larger clone is one base from this, pointing to a likely read error. The J gene is TRBJ1-2, the V gene TRBV7-3; D is unclear. Trimming removed 5 bases at V and 7 bases at J, with 14 bases between. The CDR3 has 13 residues. CDR1 and CDR2 from the germline V gene are SGHTA and FQGTGA. CDR3 region: CASSTRGKSGYTF. The CDR3 DNA reads TGTGCCAGCAGCACCCGAGGGAAGAGTGGCTACACCTTC.

In its sample, this clonotype was seen many times. The chain uses TRBV2 and TRBJ2-2, with D possibly matching TRBD2 (6 bases). Looked up from germline, CDR1 is SNHLY and CDR2 is FYNNEI. The CDR3 sequence is 14 residues long. V was shortened by 4 bases and J by 4 bases, with 10 bases between the two germline ends. CDR3 in DNA: TGTGCCAGCAGTGGGGGTAGCGGCACCGGGGAGCTGTTTTTT. This translates into CASSGGSGTGELFF.

In this sample, this clonotype turned up many times. Since no conserved phenylalanine or tryptophan closes the CDR3, a read error is the likely cause. No DNA is shown, since the ends of the CDR3 on it are uncertain; the CDR3 is the one TCRdb lists. The V call is TRBV2, the J call TRBJ1-2; the D call of TRBD1 is as the table states it, not checked on the DNA. CDR1 is SNHLY and CDR2 is FYNNEI in the germline V gene. Ends included, the CDR3 has 12 residues. CDR3 sequence: CASSSRQSGGAI.

This clonotype came up many times. This sequence joins TRBV18 and TRBJ1-1, with TRBD1 identical over 9 bases. Germline V gives CDR1 KGHSH, CDR2 LQKENI. The V and J ends lost 0 bases and 3 bases, in that order; junction bases with no gene match: 2. The length of the CDR3 is 15 residues. The CDR3 spells CASSPPTGGHTEAFF. As DNA, the CDR3 is TGTGCCAGCTCACCACCGACAGGGGGACACACTGAAGCTTTCTTT.